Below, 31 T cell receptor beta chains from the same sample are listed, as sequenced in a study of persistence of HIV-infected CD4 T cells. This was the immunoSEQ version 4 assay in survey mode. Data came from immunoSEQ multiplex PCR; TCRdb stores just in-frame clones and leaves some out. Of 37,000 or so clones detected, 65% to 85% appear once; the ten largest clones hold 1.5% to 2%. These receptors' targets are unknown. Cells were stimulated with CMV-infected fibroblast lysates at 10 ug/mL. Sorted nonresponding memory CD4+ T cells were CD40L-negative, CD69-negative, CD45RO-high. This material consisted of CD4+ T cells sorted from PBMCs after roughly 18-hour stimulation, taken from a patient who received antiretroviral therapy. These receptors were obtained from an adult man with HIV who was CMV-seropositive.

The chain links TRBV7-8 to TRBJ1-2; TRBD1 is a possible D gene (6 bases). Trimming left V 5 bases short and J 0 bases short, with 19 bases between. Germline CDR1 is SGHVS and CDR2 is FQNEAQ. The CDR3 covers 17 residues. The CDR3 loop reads CASSPQGRHASNYGYTF. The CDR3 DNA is TGTGCCAGCAGCCCCCAGGGGCGCCACGCTTCTAACTATGGCTACACCTTC.

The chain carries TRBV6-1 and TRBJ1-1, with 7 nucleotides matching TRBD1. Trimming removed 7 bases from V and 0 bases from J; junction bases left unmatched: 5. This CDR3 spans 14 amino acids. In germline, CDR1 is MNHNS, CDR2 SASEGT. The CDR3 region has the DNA TGTGCCAGCATCCCGACAGGGATGAACACTGAAGCTTTCTTT. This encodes CASIPTGMNTEAFF.

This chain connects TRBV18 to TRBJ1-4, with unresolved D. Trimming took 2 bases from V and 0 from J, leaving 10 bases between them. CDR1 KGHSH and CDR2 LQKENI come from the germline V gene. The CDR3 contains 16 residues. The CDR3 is CASSPKGESTNEKLFF. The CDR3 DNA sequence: TGTGCCAGCTCACCAAAGGGTGAATCAACTAATGAAAAACTGTTTTTT.

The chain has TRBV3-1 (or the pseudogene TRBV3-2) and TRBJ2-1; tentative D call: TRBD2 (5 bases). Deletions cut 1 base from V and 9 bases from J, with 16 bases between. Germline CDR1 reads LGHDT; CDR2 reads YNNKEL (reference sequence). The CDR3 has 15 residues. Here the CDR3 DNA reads TGTGCCAGCAGCCAAGCTAGAAGTGAGGGAGTTGAGCAGTTCTTC. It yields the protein CASSQARSEGVEQFF.

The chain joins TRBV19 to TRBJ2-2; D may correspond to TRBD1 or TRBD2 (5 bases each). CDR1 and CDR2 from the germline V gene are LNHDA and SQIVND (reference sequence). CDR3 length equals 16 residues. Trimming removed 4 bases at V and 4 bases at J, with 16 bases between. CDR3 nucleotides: TGTGCCAGTAGTAAGGGTCCTGGGGGTGGCACCGGGGAGCTGTTTTTT. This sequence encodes CASSKGPGGGTGELFF. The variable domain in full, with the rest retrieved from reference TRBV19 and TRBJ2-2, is DGGITQSPKYLFRKEGQNVTLSCEQNLNHDAMYWYRQDPGQGLRLIYYSQIVNDFQKGDIAEGYSVSREKKESFPLTVTSAQKNPTAFYLCASSKGPGGGTGELFFGEGSRLTVL.

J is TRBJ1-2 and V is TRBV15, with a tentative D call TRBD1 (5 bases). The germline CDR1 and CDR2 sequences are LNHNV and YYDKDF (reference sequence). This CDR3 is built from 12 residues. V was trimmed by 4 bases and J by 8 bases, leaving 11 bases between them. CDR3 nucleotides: TGTGCCACCAGCATTACCAAGGGGGGCTACACCTTC. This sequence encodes CATSITKGGYTF.

The CDR3 spells CASSPLQGSGQPQHF. The CDR3 bases are TGTGCCAGTAGTCCGTTACAGGGTAGCGGTCAGCCCCAGCATTTT. This sequence joins TRBV19 and TRBJ1-5, with D tentatively TRBD1 (6 bases). CDR3 size: 15 residues. Trimming pared 5 bases from V and 6 bases from J, leaving 17 bases between. Germline CDR1 reads LNHDA; CDR2 reads SQIVND (reference sequence).

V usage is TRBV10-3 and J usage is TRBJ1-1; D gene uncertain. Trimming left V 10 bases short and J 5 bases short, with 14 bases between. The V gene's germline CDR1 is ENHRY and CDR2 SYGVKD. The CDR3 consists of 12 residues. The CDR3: CATRRGRTEAFF. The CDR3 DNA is TGTGCCACCCGACGAGGGAGGACTGAAGCTTTCTTT.

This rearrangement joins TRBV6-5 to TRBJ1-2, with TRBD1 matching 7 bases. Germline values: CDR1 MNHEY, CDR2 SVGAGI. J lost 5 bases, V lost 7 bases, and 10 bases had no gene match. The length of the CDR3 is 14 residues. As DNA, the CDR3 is TGTGCCAGCAAACTCCAGACAGGGACTTATGGCTACACCTTC. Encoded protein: CASKLQTGTYGYTF.

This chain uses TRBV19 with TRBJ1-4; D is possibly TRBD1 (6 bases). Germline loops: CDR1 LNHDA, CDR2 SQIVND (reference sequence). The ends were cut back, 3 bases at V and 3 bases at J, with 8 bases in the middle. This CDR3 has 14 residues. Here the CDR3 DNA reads TGTGCCAGTAGTATGCCAGGGGCTAATGAAAAACTGTTTTTT. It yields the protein CASSMPGANEKLFF. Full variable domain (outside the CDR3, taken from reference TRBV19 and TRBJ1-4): DGGITQSPKYLFRKEGQNVTLSCEQNLNHDAMYWYRQDPGQGLRLIYYSQIVNDFQKGDIAEGYSVSREKKESFPLTVTSAQKNPTAFYLCASSMPGANEKLFFGSGTQLSVL.

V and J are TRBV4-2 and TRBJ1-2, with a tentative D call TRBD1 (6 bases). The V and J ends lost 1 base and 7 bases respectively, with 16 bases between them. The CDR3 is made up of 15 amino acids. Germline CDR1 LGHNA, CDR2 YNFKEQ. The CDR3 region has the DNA TGTGCCAGCAGCCAAGCCGGGGGGGCAATCAGTGGCTACACCTTC. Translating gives CASSQAGGAISGYTF.

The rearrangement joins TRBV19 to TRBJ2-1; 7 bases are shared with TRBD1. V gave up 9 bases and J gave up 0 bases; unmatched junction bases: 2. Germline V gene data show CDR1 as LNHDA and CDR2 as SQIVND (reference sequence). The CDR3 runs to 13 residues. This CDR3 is CASRDSSYNEQFF. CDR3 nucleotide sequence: TGTGCCAGCCGGGACAGCTCCTACAATGAGCAGTTCTTC.

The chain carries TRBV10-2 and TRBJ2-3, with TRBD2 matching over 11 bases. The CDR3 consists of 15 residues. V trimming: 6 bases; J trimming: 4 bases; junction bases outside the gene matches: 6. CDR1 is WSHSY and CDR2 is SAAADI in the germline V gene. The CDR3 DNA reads TGCGCCAGCAGGCCTTTAGCGGGGGGGCCAGATACGCAGTATTTT. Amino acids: CASRPLAGGPDTQYF.

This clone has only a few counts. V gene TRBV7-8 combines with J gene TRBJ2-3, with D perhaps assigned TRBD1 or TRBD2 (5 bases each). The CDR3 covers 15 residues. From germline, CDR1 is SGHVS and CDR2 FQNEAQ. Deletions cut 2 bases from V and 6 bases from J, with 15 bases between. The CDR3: CASSLPGPQEDTQYF. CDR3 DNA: TGTGCCAGCAGCTTACCGGGGCCACAGGAGGATACGCAGTATTTT.

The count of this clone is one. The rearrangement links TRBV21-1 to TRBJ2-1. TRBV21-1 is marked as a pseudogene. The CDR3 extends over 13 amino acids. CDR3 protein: CASSKAQGNEQFF. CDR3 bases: TGTGCCAGCAGCAAAGCGCAAGGGAATGAGCAGTTCTTC.

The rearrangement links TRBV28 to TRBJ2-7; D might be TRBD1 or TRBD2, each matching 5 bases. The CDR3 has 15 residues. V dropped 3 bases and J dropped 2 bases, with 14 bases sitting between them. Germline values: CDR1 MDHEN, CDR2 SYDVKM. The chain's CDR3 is CASSLLGTAPYEQYF. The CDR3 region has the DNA TGTGCCAGCAGTTTGCTCGGGACGGCCCCCTACGAGCAGTACTTC.

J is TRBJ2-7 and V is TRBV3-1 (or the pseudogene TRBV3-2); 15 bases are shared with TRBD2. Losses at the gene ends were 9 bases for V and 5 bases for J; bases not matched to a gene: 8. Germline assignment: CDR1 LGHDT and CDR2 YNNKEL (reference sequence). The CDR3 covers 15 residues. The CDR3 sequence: CASGTSGGLRNEQYF. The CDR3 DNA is TGTGCCAGTGGGACTAGCGGGGGGCTAAGGAACGAGCAGTACTTC.

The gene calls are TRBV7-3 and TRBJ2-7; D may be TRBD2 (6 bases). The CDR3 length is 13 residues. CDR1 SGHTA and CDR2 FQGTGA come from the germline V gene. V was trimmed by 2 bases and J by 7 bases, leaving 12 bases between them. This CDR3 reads CASSLLQGGEQYF. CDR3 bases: TGTGCCAGCAGCTTATTGCAGGGAGGTGAGCAGTACTTC.

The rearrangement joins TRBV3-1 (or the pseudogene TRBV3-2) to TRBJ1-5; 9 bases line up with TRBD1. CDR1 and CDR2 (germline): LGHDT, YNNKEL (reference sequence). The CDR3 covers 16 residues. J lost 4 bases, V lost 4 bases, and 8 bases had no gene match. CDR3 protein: CASSRGAGQGNQPQHF. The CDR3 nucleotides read TGTGCCAGCAGCCGAGGGGCAGGACAGGGGAATCAGCCCCAGCATTTT.

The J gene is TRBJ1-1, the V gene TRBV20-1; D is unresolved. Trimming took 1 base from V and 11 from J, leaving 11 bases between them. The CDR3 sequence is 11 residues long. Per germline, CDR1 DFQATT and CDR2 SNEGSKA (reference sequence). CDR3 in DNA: TGCAGTGCTAGAGTTTTTACGGAGGCTTTCTTT. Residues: CSARVFTEAFF.

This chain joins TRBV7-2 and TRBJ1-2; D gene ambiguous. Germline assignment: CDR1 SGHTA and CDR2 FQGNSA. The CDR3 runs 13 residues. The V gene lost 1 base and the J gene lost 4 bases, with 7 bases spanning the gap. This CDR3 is CASSLVTLYGYTF. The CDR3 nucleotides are TGTGCCAGCAGCTTAGTTACCCTCTATGGCTACACCTTC.

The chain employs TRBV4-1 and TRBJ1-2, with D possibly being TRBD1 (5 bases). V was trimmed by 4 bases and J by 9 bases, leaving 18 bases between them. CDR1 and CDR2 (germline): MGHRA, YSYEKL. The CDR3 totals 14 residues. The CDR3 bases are TGCGCCAGCAGCCCGGGACGGACCCTCGTAAGCTACACCTTC. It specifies CASSPGRTLVSYTF.

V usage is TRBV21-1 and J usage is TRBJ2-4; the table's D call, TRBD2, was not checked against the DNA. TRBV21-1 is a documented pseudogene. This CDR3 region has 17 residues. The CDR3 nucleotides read TGTGCCAGCAGGGGTAAGACTAGCGGGGGAGTAGGGGGCATTCAGTACTTC. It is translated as CASRGKTSGGVGGIQYF.

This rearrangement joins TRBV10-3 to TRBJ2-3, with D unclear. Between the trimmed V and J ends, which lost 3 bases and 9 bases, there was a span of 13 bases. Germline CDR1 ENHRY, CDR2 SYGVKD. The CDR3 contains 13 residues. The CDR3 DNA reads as TGTGCCATCAGTGATACGACACTCCGAACGCAGTATTTT. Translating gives CAISDTTLRTQYF.

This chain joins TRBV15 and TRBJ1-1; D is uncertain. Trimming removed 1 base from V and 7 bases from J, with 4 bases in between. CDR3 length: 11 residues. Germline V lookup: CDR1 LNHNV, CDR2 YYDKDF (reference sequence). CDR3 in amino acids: CATSRGFEAFF. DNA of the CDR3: TGTGCCACCAGCAGAGGCTTTGAAGCTTTCTTT.

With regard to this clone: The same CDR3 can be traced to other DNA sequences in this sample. The chain's CDR3 is CASRDPNYGYTF. The DNA for the CDR3 is TGCGCCAGCAGGGACCCTAACTATGGCTACACCTTC. The chain combines TRBV10-2 with TRBJ1-2, with unresolved D. From germline, CDR1 is WSHSY and CDR2 SAAADI. This CDR3 spans 12 amino acids. V was pared by 6 bases and J by 0 bases, with 5 bases between.

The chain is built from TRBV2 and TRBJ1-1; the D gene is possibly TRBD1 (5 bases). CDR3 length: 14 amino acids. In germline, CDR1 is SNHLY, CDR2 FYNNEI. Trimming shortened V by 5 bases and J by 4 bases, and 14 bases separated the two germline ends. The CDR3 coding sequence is TGTGCCAGCAGTCAGGGAACTCGGGGCACTGAAGCTTTCTTT. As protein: CASSQGTRGTEAFF.

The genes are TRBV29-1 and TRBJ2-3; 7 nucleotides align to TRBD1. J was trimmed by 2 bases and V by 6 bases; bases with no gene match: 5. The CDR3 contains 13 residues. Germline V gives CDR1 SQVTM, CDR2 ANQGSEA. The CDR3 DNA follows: TGCAGCGTCCCGGGACAGAACACAGATACGCAGTATTTT. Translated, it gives CSVPGQNTDTQYF.

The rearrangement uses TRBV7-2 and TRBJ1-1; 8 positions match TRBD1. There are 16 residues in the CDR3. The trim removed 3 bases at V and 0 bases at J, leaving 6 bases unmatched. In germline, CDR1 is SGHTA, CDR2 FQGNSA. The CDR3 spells CASSLTGATMNTEAFF. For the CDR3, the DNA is TGTGCCAGCAGCTTGACAGGGGCGACGATGAACACTGAAGCTTTCTTT.

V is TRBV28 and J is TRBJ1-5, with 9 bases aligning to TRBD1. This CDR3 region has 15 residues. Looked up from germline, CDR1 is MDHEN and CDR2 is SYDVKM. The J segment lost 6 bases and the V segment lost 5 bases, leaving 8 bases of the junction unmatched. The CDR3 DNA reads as TGTGCCAGCAGTAGAACAGGGGGCCAAGGTCAGCCCCAGCATTTT. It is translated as CASSRTGGQGQPQHF. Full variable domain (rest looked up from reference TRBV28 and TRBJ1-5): DVKVTQSSRYLVKRTGEKVFLECVQDMDHENMFWYRQDPGLGLRLIYFSYDVKMKEKGDIPEGYSVSREKKERFSLILESASTNQTSMYLCASSRTGGQGQPQHFGDGTRLSIL.

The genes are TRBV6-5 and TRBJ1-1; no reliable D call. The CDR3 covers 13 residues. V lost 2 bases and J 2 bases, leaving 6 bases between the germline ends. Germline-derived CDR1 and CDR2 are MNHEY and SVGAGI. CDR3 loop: CASSYRFNTEAFF. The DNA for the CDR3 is TGTGCCAGCAGTTACAGGTTTAACACTGAAGCTTTCTTT.